The rows below give T cell receptor beta chains drawn from one sample of a study of CD8+CD57+ T cells in acquired aplastic anemia. MiXCR, run by TCRdb on the reads, gives a single entry per CDR3 protein. The sample lists fewer than 200,000 distinct CDR3 sequences, around 45% occurring once. Sample: sorted CD4+, CD8+, or CD8+CD57+ T cells (not recorded which) from PBMCs. Every receptor here comes from a human donor in good health. Each CDR3 is given with its conserved first and last residue. Fields, in order: clone size, J gene, D gene, V gene, CDR3 DNA, CDR3 protein. D genes are given only for firm matches. Size values are once, few and many counts, or a class for expanded clones, and some rows have none.

size: -; J: TRBJ2-1; D: TRBD2; V: TRBV19; DNA: TGTGCCAGTAGTATAGATTTTGGCGGGCGCGGGAGTAATGAGCAGTTCTTC; CDR3: CASSIDFGGRGSNEQFF
size: -; J: TRBJ2-5; D: TRBD1; V: TRBV15; DNA: TGTGCCACCAGCTCCTCGACAGGGGAAGAGACCCAGTACTTC; CDR3: CATSSSTGEETQYF
size: -; J: TRBJ2-7; D: -; V: TRBV9; DNA: TGTGCCAGCAGCGGTACACTTATGCCCTACGAGCAGTACTTC; CDR3: CASSGTLMPYEQYF
size: many; J: TRBJ2-3; D: -; V: TRBV19; DNA: TGTGCCAGTAGTATAGGGTACACAGATACGCAGTATTTT; CDR3: CASSIGYTDTQYF
size: -; J: TRBJ2-5; D: -; V: TRBV7-8; DNA: TGTGCCAGCAGCTCTTTAGGGATGGAGACCCAGTACTTC; CDR3: CASSSLGMETQYF
size: -; J: TRBJ1-4; D: -; V: TRBV7-9; DNA: TGTGTCAGCAGGGCCCGGGACCACAAAGGTGAAAAACTGTTTTTT; CDR3: CVSRARDHKGEKLFF
size: -; J: TRBJ2-2; D: -; V: TRBV29-1; DNA: TGCAGCGTTGAAGGGGGGTACACCGGGGAGCTGTTTTTT; CDR3: CSVEGGYTGELFF
size: -; J: TRBJ1-1; D: -; V: TRBV15; DNA: TGTGCCACCAGCAGAGATCAAGGGAAGGCTTTCTTT; CDR3: CATSRDQGKAFF
size: -; J: TRBJ1-5; D: -; V: TRBV19; DNA: TGTGCCAGTAAGCCGGACAGAGGCAATCAGCCCCAGCATTTT; CDR3: CASKPDRGNQPQHF
size: -; J: TRBJ2-7; D: TRBD2; V: TRBV20-1; DNA: TGCAGTGCTAGACTAGCGGCCGAGCAGTACTTC; CDR3: CSARLAAEQYF
size: -; J: TRBJ1-2; D: -; V: TRBV10-3; DNA: TGTGCCATCAGTTCTCGGGCCTTAGCTAACTATGGCTACACCTTC; CDR3: CAISSRALANYGYTF
size: many; J: TRBJ1-1; D: -; V: TRBV12-3/TRBV12-4; DNA: TGTGCCAGCAGTTTGTTAGGGGACACTGAAGCTTTCTTT; CDR3: CASSLLGDTEAFF
size: -; J: TRBJ2-5; D: TRBD2; V: TRBV27; DNA: TGTGCCAGCAGTCCGATCACCGGGACTAGCGGGAGGGTATTGAAGACCCAGTACTTC; CDR3: CASSPITGTSGRVLKTQYF
size: -; J: TRBJ2-5; D: TRBD2; V: TRBV29-1; DNA: TGCAGCGTTGGGGAGACTAGCGGGGGTTGGGAGACCCAGTACTTC; CDR3: CSVGETSGGWETQYF
size: many; J: TRBJ2-2; D: TRBD2; V: TRBV7-6; DNA: TGTGCCAGCAGCAGACCAACCGCGGGGGGCCCTAACACCGGGGAGCTGTTTTTT; CDR3: CASSRPTAGGPNTGELFF